Below, 2 T cell receptor beta chains from the same sample are listed, as sequenced in a study of blood T cell repertoires in COVID-19. Assay: immunoSEQ multiplex PCR; the TCRdb copy retains only in-frame clones and omits some. Here the sample spans roughly 110,000 clones, over 55% being singletons. Sequenced: peripheral blood. The receptors were sampled from a human donor with acute or convalescent COVID-19. The donor label of this sample is uncertain.

The sample holds a few counts of this clone. This chain links TRBV28 with TRBJ1-2; 7 nucleotides line up with TRBD1. Per germline, CDR1 MDHEN and CDR2 SYDVKM. The length of the CDR3 is 13 residues. Losses at the gene ends were 5 bases for V and 5 bases for J; bases not matched to a gene: 5. For the CDR3, the DNA is TGTGCCAGCAGTCCTCCGGGACAGTATGGCTACACCTTC. Translation: CASSPPGQYGYTF.

This rearrangement joins TRBV7-2 to TRBJ1-2; D is unresolved. Trimming shortened V by 5 bases and J by 0 bases, and 13 bases separated the two germline ends. The germline V gene encodes CDR1 SGHTA and CDR2 FQGNSA. CDR3 length equals 15 residues. CDR3 sequence (DNA): TGTGCCAGCAGCGTACACCTAGAACCTAACTATGGCTACACCTTC. This codes for CASSVHLEPNYGYTF.